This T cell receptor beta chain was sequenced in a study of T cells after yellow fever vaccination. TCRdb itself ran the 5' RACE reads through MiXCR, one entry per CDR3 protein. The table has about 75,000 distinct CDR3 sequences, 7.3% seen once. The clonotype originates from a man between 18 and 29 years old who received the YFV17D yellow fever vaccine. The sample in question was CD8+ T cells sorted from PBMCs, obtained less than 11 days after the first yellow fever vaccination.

The CDR3 DNA sequence: TGTGCCAGCAGCCTACCCCAGGCTGGGGGAAACACCGGGGAGCTGTTTTTT. It yields the protein CASSLPQAGGNTGELFF. The chain links TRBV6-1 to TRBJ2-2; tentatively, D is TRBD1 or TRBD2 (5 bases each). With 6 bases removed from V and 2 bases from J, the gap between germline ends came to 19 bases. The length of the CDR3 is 17 residues. The germline V gene has CDR1 MNHNS and CDR2 SASEGT.